The 13 T cell receptor beta chains given below trace back to one sample, sequenced in a study of CD8+CD57+ T cells in acquired aplastic anemia. Selection for sequencing was limited to patients who had shown CD8+CD57+ cell expansion by flow cytometry. It was genomic DNA that served as the template for profiling TCR beta VDJ and CDR3. From the reads, TCRdb called clonotypes with MiXCR, one entry per CDR3 protein. Altogether around 180,000 distinct CDR3 sequences are present, almost 50% being singletons, with the ten largest covering 13%. Material for sequencing was sorted CD4+, CD8+, or CD8+CD57+ T cells (not recorded which) from PBMCs. The receptor source for this set is a human donor with aplastic anemia.

The rearrangement links TRBV5-5 to TRBJ1-6; 10 bases are shared with TRBD1. The germline CDR1 and CDR2 sequences are SGHKS and YYEKEE (reference sequence). The CDR3 is made up of 15 amino acids. Trimming removed 4 bases from V and 4 bases from J; junction bases left unmatched: 2. CDR3 region: CASSGDRGYNSPLHF. The CDR3 nucleotides read TGTGCCAGCAGCGGGGACAGGGGTTATAATTCACCCCTCCACTTT.

This clonotype was detected many times. The rearrangement links TRBV6-1 to TRBJ1-6, with TRBD1 identical over 7 bases. Germline V gene sequence: CDR1 MNHNS, CDR2 SASEGT. With 6 bases clipped from V and 6 bases from J, the junction kept 11 bases outside the gene matches. This CDR3 is built from 16 residues. For the CDR3, the DNA is TGTGCCAGCAGCCAAAAAGGGACAGACTCTAATTCACCCCTCCACTTT. Its translation: CASSQKGTDSNSPLHF.

This clonotype was recorded once. The chain employs TRBV14 and TRBJ1-3, with 7 bases matching TRBD1. The CDR3 is made up of 14 amino acids. The germline gives CDR1 SGHDN, CDR2 FVKESK. Trimming cost V 6 bases and J 5 bases; bases outside gene matches: 7. The CDR3 sequence is CASSQPGQRNTIYF. The CDR3 DNA sequence: TGTGCCAGCAGTCAACCGGGACAGCGAAACACCATATATTTT.

The chain joins TRBV6-4 to TRBJ1-3, with 8 nucleotides matching TRBD1. The V gene's germline CDR1 is MRHNA and CDR2 SNTAGT. The CDR3 length is 16 residues. Trimming took 7 bases from V and 4 from J; bases not matched to a gene: 12. CDR3 coding DNA: TGTGCCAGCACCGGGACAGGAGGGATCAGCGGAAACACCATATATTTT. Translating gives CASTGTGGISGNTIYF.

This chain connects TRBV19 to TRBJ2-7; D gene ambiguous. Trimming took 3 bases from V and 2 from J, leaving 11 bases between them. The germline V gene has CDR1 LNHDA and CDR2 SQIVND (reference sequence). The CDR3 spans 14 residues. The CDR3: CASSIPQETYEQYF. The DNA for the CDR3 is TGTGCCAGTAGTATCCCGCAGGAGACCTACGAGCAGTACTTC. Based on the CDR3 plus reference TRBV19 and TRBJ2-7, the full variable domain is DGGITQSPKYLFRKEGQNVTLSCEQNLNHDAMYWYRQDPGQGLRLIYYSQIVNDFQKGDIAEGYSVSREKKESFPLTVTSAQKNPTAFYLCASSIPQETYEQYFGPGTRLTVT.

The chain is built from TRBV29-1 and TRBJ1-1; D is possibly TRBD1 (6 bases). The germline V gene encodes CDR1 SQVTM and CDR2 ANQGSEA. This CDR3 comprises 11 residues. With 3 bases removed from V and 10 bases from J, the gap between germline ends came to 12 bases. The CDR3 spells CSVDRGSAAFF. The DNA of the CDR3 is TGCAGCGTTGATAGGGGGTCGGCAGCTTTCTTT.

The chain combines TRBV25-1 with TRBJ2-7, with a tentative D call TRBD2 (7 bases). Per germline, CDR1 MGHDK and CDR2 SYGVNS. The CDR3 runs to 16 residues. V lost 1 base and J 5 bases, leaving 18 bases between the germline ends. CDR3 bases: TGTGCCAGCAGTGAATGGATAGGGGGGGGGGGCCACGAGCAGTACTTC. Residues: CASSEWIGGGGHEQYF.

This clonotype was seen only once. V usage is TRBV7-2 and J usage is TRBJ1-6; maybe TRBD1 (5 bases). V lost 4 bases and J lost 14, with 15 bases in between. The CDR3 spans 13 residues. Germline V gene lookup returns CDR1 SGHTA and CDR2 FQGNSA. This chain's CDR3 is CASSYTGQLALHF. The CDR3 DNA is TGTGCCAGCAGCTACACAGGCCAGTTAGCCCTCCACTTT.

Many counts were recorded for this clonotype. V usage is TRBV19 and J usage is TRBJ1-5, with no clear D. V gave up 8 bases and J gave up 0 bases, with 8 bases separating them. The CDR3 extends over 13 amino acids. Germline assignment: CDR1 LNHDA and CDR2 SQIVND (reference sequence). This chain's CDR3 is CASRYSSNQPQHF. The CDR3 nucleotides read TGTGCCAGTCGGTACAGTAGCAATCAGCCCCAGCATTTT. Full variable domain (missing parts from reference TRBV19 and TRBJ1-5): DGGITQSPKYLFRKEGQNVTLSCEQNLNHDAMYWYRQDPGQGLRLIYYSQIVNDFQKGDIAEGYSVSREKKESFPLTVTSAQKNPTAFYLCASRYSSNQPQHFGDGTRLSIL.

This chain links TRBV10-1 with TRBJ2-1; the D is unclear. Germline V gene sequence: CDR1 WNHNN, CDR2 SYGVQD (reference sequence). The V end was cut by 2 bases, the J end by 2 bases, with 10 bases between. This CDR3 is built from 15 residues. The CDR3: CASSEMGNTYNEQFF. CDR3 sequence (DNA): TGCGCCAGCAGTGAGATGGGGAACACCTACAATGAGCAGTTCTTC.

In its sample, this clonotype was seen once. V gene TRBV5-1 combines with J gene TRBJ2-3; D possibly uses TRBD1 or TRBD2 (5 bases each). The germline V gene encodes CDR1 SGHRS and CDR2 YFSETQ. The CDR3 has 13 amino acids. Deletions cut 4 bases from V and 5 bases from J, with 11 bases between. The CDR3 DNA is TGCGCCAGCAGCCTGTGGGGGTTAGATACGCAGTATTTT. Its protein product is CASSLWGLDTQYF.

The CDR3 DNA sequence: TGTGCCAGCAGCCGTACAACAGGGGAGATGATCTACGGCTACACCTTC. Protein product: CASSRTTGEMIYGYTF. The chain is built from TRBV11-2 and TRBJ1-2, with 7 positions matching TRBD1. Trimming cost V 5 bases and J 8 bases; bases outside gene matches: 17. The CDR3 length is 16 residues. Germline CDR1 and CDR2: SGHAT and FQNNGV.

This clonotype was seen many times. This chain joins TRBV24-1 and TRBJ2-7, with 9 positions matching TRBD2. Germline V CDR1 and CDR2: KGHDR, SFDVKD. The V gene end was trimmed by 5 bases and the J gene end by 6 bases; junction bases not matched to a gene: 10. The CDR3 runs 15 residues. CDR3 DNA: TGTGCCACCAGTGCCCCCGCGGGGGGGAGGAGCGAGCAGTACTTC. Its translation: CATSAPAGGRSEQYF.